Only a few counts were recorded for the clone carrying this T cell receptor (beta chain). Antigen: not known. This specimen comes from a study of CD8 T cells in ankylosing spondylitis. General observations from the study: Matched ankylosing spondylitis synovial fluid reportedly contained a significantly enriched population of disease-linked clones.

The ends lost 0 bases at V and 9 bases at J; junction bases unmatched: 14. CDR1 and CDR2 from the germline V gene are LGHDT and YNNKEL (reference sequence). The CDR3 covers 16 residues. With molecular barcodes, quantitative 5'-RACE was used to make the TCR beta libraries. MiXCR, run by TCRdb on the 5' RACE reads, gives a single entry per CDR3 protein. The sample has approximately 200,000 distinct CDR3 sequences; roughly 12% are singletons. The clonotype comes from a male donor with ankylosing spondylitis or in good health (not recorded which). The sample comprised blood, either unsorted or a sorted T cell fraction (not recorded which). V is TRBV3-1 and J is TRBJ2-7, with TRBD1 matching 7 bases. The CDR3 sequence: CASSQDQTGPHVGQYF. For the CDR3, the DNA is TGTGCCAGCAGCCAAGATCAGACAGGGCCACACGTGGGGCAGTACTTC.